This T cell receptor (beta chain) was retrieved from a study of shared clonotypes between healthy human individuals. Produced via immunoSEQ multiplex PCR; TCRdb's table is partial and in-frame only. The sample lists more than 1.2 million clones; just under 99% were seen once. The CDR3 extends over 14 amino acids. Trimming took 6 bases from V and 2 from J, leaving 13 bases between them. Germline CDR1 reads LNHDA; CDR2 reads SQIVND (reference sequence). Study outcomes and limitations: The study generally estimated greater richness for naive than memory subsets.

This clone was recorded only once. Antigen: not known. The specimen was naive CD4+ T cells sorted from blood. Subset meaning: CD45RA+ positively selected. The TCR comes from a young man in good health. The chain couples TRBV19 to TRBJ2-5; TRBD1 is a possible D gene (6 bases). CDR3 residues: CASRDRRLQETQYF. CDR3 DNA sequence: TGTGCCAGTAGGGACAGACGGCTACAAGAGACCCAGTACTTC.